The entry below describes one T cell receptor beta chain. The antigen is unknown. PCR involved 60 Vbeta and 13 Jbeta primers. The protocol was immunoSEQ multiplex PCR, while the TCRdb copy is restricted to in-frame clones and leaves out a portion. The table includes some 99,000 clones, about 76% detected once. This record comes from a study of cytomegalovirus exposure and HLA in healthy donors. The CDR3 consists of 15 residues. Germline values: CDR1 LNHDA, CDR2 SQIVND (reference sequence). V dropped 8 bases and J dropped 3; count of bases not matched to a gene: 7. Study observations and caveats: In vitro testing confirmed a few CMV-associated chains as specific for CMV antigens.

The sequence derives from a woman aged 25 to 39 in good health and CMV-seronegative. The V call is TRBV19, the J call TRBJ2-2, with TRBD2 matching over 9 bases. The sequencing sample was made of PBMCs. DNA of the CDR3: TGTGCCAGTGGCCGGGTAGCGGGAGACACCGGGGAGCTGTTTTTT. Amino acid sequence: CASGRVAGDTGELFF.